The rows below give T cell receptor beta chains drawn from one sample of a study of CD8 T cells in ankylosing spondylitis. From the 5' RACE reads, TCRdb called clonotypes with MiXCR, one entry per CDR3 protein. The table records some 200,000 distinct CDR3 sequences, 9.5% to 15% of them present only once. The sequencing input was blood, either unsorted or a sorted T cell fraction (not recorded which). All receptors come from a male donor with ankylosing spondylitis or in good health (not recorded which). CDR3s include the opening cysteine and the closing phenylalanine or tryptophan. The D gene is left open where the match is weak. A clone size is listed for some rows: how often the clone was seen (once, few, many), or a class if it is expanded.

size: many
length: 15
V: TRBV2
D: .
J: TRBJ1-6
CDR3: CASSESGPSQSTLHF
DNA: TGTGCCAGCAGTGAGTCGGGTCCATCCCAATCCACCCTCCACTTT

size: few
length: 14
V: TRBV27
D: .
J: TRBJ2-7
CDR3: CASSSYGRYYEQYF
DNA: TGTGCCAGCAGTTCATATGGACGGTACTACGAGCAGTACTTC

size: .
length: 15
V: TRBV7-9
D: TRBD1
J: TRBJ2-7
CDR3: CASSPQGGRLLEQYF
DNA: TGTGCCAGCAGCCCACAGGGGGGACGGTTACTCGAGCAGTACTTC

size: few
length: 17
V: TRBV5-5
D: .
J: TRBJ1-1
CDR3: CASSFFSTGPMNTEAFF
DNA: TGTGCCAGCAGCTTCTTTTCAACGGGGCCCATGAACACTGAAGCTTTCTTT

size: many
length: 15
V: TRBV27
D: .
J: TRBJ2-1
CDR3: CASSTAPASYNEQFF
DNA: TGTGCCAGCAGTACCGCCCCAGCCTCCTACAATGAGCAGTTCTTC

size: few
length: 15
V: TRBV12-3/TRBV12-4
D: .
J: TRBJ2-3
CDR3: CASSWGEASTDTQYF
DNA: TGTGCCAGCAGCTGGGGGGAGGCTAGCACAGATACGCAGTATTTT

size: many
length: 14
V: TRBV5-1
D: .
J: TRBJ1-2
CDR3: CASSREQAPYGYTF
DNA: TGCGCCAGCAGCAGAGAACAGGCCCCGTATGGCTACACCTTC

size: .
length: 14
V: TRBV29-1
D: .
J: TRBJ1-2
CDR3: CSVEDGSSGRGYTF
DNA: TGCAGCGTTGAAGATGGCTCCTCGGGAAGGGGCTACACCTTC

size: few
length: 13
V: TRBV12-3/TRBV12-4
D: .
J: TRBJ1-3
CDR3: CASSASRGNTIYF
DNA: TGTGCCAGCAGTGCGTCTCGCGGAAACACCATATATTTT

size: few
length: 13
V: TRBV12-3/TRBV12-4
D: .
J: TRBJ2-1
CDR3: CASLAGTYNEQFF
DNA: TGTGCCAGTCTGGCAGGGACCTACAATGAGCAGTTCTTC

size: few
length: 14
V: TRBV5-1
D: TRBD1
J: TRBJ1-3
CDR3: CASSQGDPGNTIYF
DNA: TGCGCCAGCTCACAGGGGGACCCTGGAAACACCATATATTTT

size: .
length: 16
V: TRBV2
D: .
J: TRBJ1-2
CDR3: CASSEPPGTGYYGYTF
DNA: TGTGCCAGCAGTGAACCCCCGGGAACGGGGTACTATGGCTACACCTTC

size: many
length: 17
V: TRBV4-1
D: TRBD2
J: TRBJ2-1
CDR3: CASSQETGLAGYNEQFF
DNA: TGCGCCAGCAGCCAAGAGACGGGACTAGCGGGCTACAATGAGCAGTTCTTC

size: few
length: 16
V: TRBV7-8
D: TRBD1
J: TRBJ1-6
CDR3: CASTSPGQGAGSPLHF
DNA: TGTGCCAGCACATCCCCGGGACAGGGGGCTGGATCACCCCTCCACTTT

size: many
length: 14
V: TRBV29-1
D: TRBD2
J: TRBJ2-1
CDR3: CSVASGEPYNEQFF
DNA: TGCAGCGTTGCTAGCGGGGAACCTTACAATGAGCAGTTCTTC

size: .
length: 15
V: TRBV7-8
D: .
J: TRBJ2-1
CDR3: CASRGGRGRNNEQFF
DNA: TGTGCCAGCAGGGGGGGGCGGGGGAGAAACAATGAGCAGTTCTTC

size: few
length: 12
V: TRBV12-3/TRBV12-4
D: .
J: TRBJ1-2
CDR3: CASKEDGYGYTF
DNA: TGTGCCAGCAAGGAGGACGGGTATGGCTACACCTTC

size: few
length: 15
V: TRBV3-1
D: TRBD2
J: TRBJ2-5
CDR3: CASSQVLAGKETQYF
DNA: TGTGCCAGCAGCCAAGTTCTAGCGGGAAAAGAGACCCAGTACTTC

size: .
length: 15
V: TRBV25-1
D: .
J: TRBJ2-5
CDR3: CASSEYLPDKETQYF
DNA: TGTGCCAGCAGTGAATATCTGCCGGATAAAGAGACCCAGTACTTC

size: .
length: 14
V: TRBV27
D: .
J: TRBJ1-2
CDR3: CASSSDGGVYGYAF
DNA: TGTGCCAGCAGTTCCGACGGGGGGGTGTATGGCTACGCCTTC

size: few
length: 15
V: TRBV4-1
D: .
J: TRBJ2-1
CDR3: CASSQDKGVYNEQFF
DNA: TGCGCCAGCAGCCAAGATAAGGGAGTCTACAATGAGCAGTTCTTC

size: many
length: 14
V: TRBV5-1
D: TRBD1
J: TRBJ1-2
CDR3: CASSAGTGDYGYTF
DNA: TGCGCCAGCAGCGCCGGGACAGGGGATTATGGCTACACCTTC

size: few
length: 16
V: TRBV6-2/TRBV6-3
D: TRBD2
J: TRBJ2-3
CDR3: CASNTGTSPSTDTQYF
DNA: TGTGCCAGCAACACCGGGACTAGCCCTAGCACAGATACGCAGTATTTT

size: few
length: 11
V: TRBV11-2
D: .
J: TRBJ2-7
CDR3: CASSLGYYGNF
DNA: TGTGCCAGCAGCTTAGGATACTACGGGAACTTC

size: few
length: 16
V: TRBV12-3/TRBV12-4
D: .
J: TRBJ2-5
CDR3: CASSPDGVLKGETQYF
DNA: TGTGCCAGCAGTCCGGATGGGGTCCTAAAGGGGGAGACCCAGTACTTC

size: .
length: 14
V: TRBV20-1
D: .
J: TRBJ1-1
CDR3: CSARERSRNTEAFF
DNA: TGCAGTGCTAGAGAGAGGAGCAGGAACACTGAAGCTTTCTTT

size: .
length: 16
V: TRBV5-1
D: .
J: TRBJ2-7
CDR3: CASSLWGGESSYEQYF
DNA: TGCGCCAGCAGCCTTTGGGGGGGCGAGAGCTCCTACGAGCAGTACTTC

size: few
length: 15
V: TRBV27
D: TRBD2
J: TRBJ2-1
CDR3: CASSLSGGIINEQFF
DNA: TGTGCCAGCAGTTTATCGGGGGGGATAATCAATGAGCAGTTCTTC

size: .
length: 13
V: TRBV12-3/TRBV12-4
D: .
J: TRBJ2-7
CDR3: CASSGLGPEEQYF
DNA: TGTGCCAGCTCGGGCCTGGGGCCTGAGGAGCAGTACTTC

size: few
length: 14
V: TRBV30
D: .
J: TRBJ2-7
CDR3: CAWSVGYGSYEQYF
DNA: TGTGCCTGGAGTGTAGGTTACGGCTCCTACGAGCAGTACTTC

size: many
length: 12
V: TRBV7-9
D: .
J: TRBJ1-5
CDR3: CASSLGGQPQHF
DNA: TGTGCCAGCAGCTTAGGGGGTCAGCCCCAGCATTTT

size: many
length: 14
V: TRBV29-1
D: .
J: TRBJ2-3
CDR3: CSVEAGFATDTQYF
DNA: TGCAGCGTTGAGGCCGGGTTTGCGACAGATACGCAGTATTTT

size: few
length: 16
V: TRBV7-9
D: TRBD1
J: TRBJ1-4
CDR3: CASSPSPQGAREKLFF
DNA: TGTGCCAGCAGCCCTAGCCCACAGGGGGCGAGGGAAAAACTGTTTTTT

size: few
length: 14
V: TRBV20-1
D: TRBD1
J: TRBJ1-1
CDR3: CSASGTGMNTEAFF
DNA: TGCAGTGCTAGCGGGACAGGGATGAACACTGAAGCTTTCTTT

size: .
length: 17
V: TRBV7-6
D: TRBD1
J: TRBJ2-1
CDR3: CASSFPRDRGPYNEQFF
DNA: TGTGCCAGCAGCTTCCCGAGGGACAGGGGACCCTACAATGAGCAGTTCTTC

size: .
length: 16
V: TRBV15
D: .
J: TRBJ2-5
CDR3: CATSRSSGRSQETQYF
DNA: TGTGCCACCAGCAGATCCTCCGGACGGTCCCAAGAGACCCAGTACTTC

size: .
length: 16
V: TRBV9
D: TRBD2
J: TRBJ2-1
CDR3: CASSGLAGGVYNEQFF
DNA: TGTGCCAGCAGCGGTCTAGCGGGAGGAGTTTACAATGAGCAGTTCTTC

size: few
length: 15
V: TRBV6-5
D: .
J: TRBJ2-5
CDR3: CASSYSRSNLETQYF
DNA: TGTGCCAGCAGTTACTCCCGGTCGAACCTGGAGACCCAGTACTTC